The T cell receptor beta chain under discussion was sequenced for a study of T cell responses to AZD1222 COVID-19 vaccine. As to this clone: Its antigen is not known.

Notes on the study in general: Baseline serostatus was positive in only five to seven AZD1222 recipients.

Germline V gene sequence: CDR1 SGHRS, CDR2 YFSETQ. V lost 4 bases to trimming and J lost 1 base, with 11 bases between them. The CDR3 covers 14 residues. Produced via immunoSEQ multiplex PCR; TCRdb's table is partial and in-frame only. The table has roughly 81,000 clones, 75% to 90% seen once. This chain joins TRBV5-1 and TRBJ1-1; D is unclear. The source was peripheral blood, collected on day 0 of AZD1222 vaccination. This receptor was taken from an adult in good health. Here the CDR3 DNA reads TGCGCCAGCAGCGGAACACAGACGAACACTGAAGCTTTCTTT. Its translation is CASSGTQTNTEAFF.